These 23 T cell receptor beta chains originate from one sample sequenced in a study of shared clonotypes between healthy human individuals. Here immunoSEQ multiplex PCR was the method, and the copy in TCRdb shows in-frame clones only, minus some. The data contain approximately 1.9 million clones, roughly 93% of them singletons. As defined, naive CD8 cells were CD45RO-negative and positively selected for CCR7, with terminally differentiated effector memory CD45RA+ cells excluded. The material sequenced was naive CD8+ T cells from PBMCs. These receptors all come from a man aged 18 to 30 in good health. Some clones in this sample may be carry-over from other donors' samples.

V and J are TRBV4-1 and TRBJ2-7; 9 positions agree with TRBD2. Trimming at V came to 0 bases and at J to 1 base, leaving 7 bases not matched to a gene. The CDR3 contains 17 residues. Germline loops: CDR1 MGHRA, CDR2 YSYEKL. The CDR3 protein is CASSQEAGGLLSYEQYF. In DNA, the CDR3 is TGCGCCAGCAGCCAAGAAGCGGGAGGCTTACTATCCTACGAGCAGTACTTC.

The chain combines TRBV11-2 with TRBJ1-2, with a weak D call TRBD1 (6 bases). Trimming shortened V by 5 bases and J by 2 bases, and 9 bases separated the two germline ends. CDR1 is SGHAT and CDR2 is FQNNGV in the germline V gene. The CDR3 extends over 13 amino acids. The CDR3 here is CASSEGGNYGYTF. CDR3 nucleotides: TGTGCCAGCAGCGAAGGGGGGAACTATGGCTACACCTTC.

The chain joins TRBV2 to TRBJ2-7; D gene unclear. Germline CDR1 is SNHLY and CDR2 is FYNNEI. CDR3 length: 14 residues. Between the trimmed V and J ends, which lost 5 bases and 0 bases, there was a span of 11 bases. The CDR3 is CASSPLLSSYEQYF. CDR3 nucleotide sequence: TGTGCCAGCAGTCCTCTTCTCAGCTCCTACGAGCAGTACTTC.

Details on this clone: This sample includes further DNA sequences coding for the same CDR3. The CDR3 sequence: CASSPTGGSGELFF. The CDR3 nucleotides are TGTGCCAGCAGTCCCACAGGGGGGTCGGGGGAGCTGTTTTTT. J is TRBJ2-2 and V is TRBV28; 8 bases fit TRBD1. CDR3 length: 14 amino acids. Germline CDR1 MDHEN, CDR2 SYDVKM. J gave up 8 bases and V 5 bases, and 7 bases lay outside the gene matches.

The chain couples TRBV6-5 to TRBJ2-1; D possibly corresponds to TRBD1 (6 bases). The CDR3 totals 14 residues. Germline CDR1 MNHEY, CDR2 SVGAGI. V was cut by 0 bases and J by 6 bases, with 9 bases left in between. CDR3: CASSYSGGLNEQFF. The CDR3 bases are TGTGCCAGCAGTTACTCAGGGGGTCTCAATGAGCAGTTCTTC.

V and J are TRBV11-2 and TRBJ2-7; 8 bases match TRBD2. The length of the CDR3 is 15 residues. The V segment lost 2 bases and the J segment 6 bases; nucleotides outside the gene matches: 9. CDR1 and CDR2 from the germline V gene are SGHAT and FQNNGV. CDR3 DNA: TGTGCCAGCAGCTTACATAGCGGGACTCAGCCCGAGCAGTACTTC. Its protein is CASSLHSGTQPEQYF.

This clone was seen once. This chain links TRBV6-5 with TRBJ1-1; TRBD1 aligns across 7 bases. The CDR3 covers 13 residues. V lost 5 bases, J lost 5 bases, and 5 bases stayed unmatched. Germline CDR1 MNHEY, CDR2 SVGAGI. Written as DNA, the CDR3 is TGTGCCAGCAGTATAACCAGGGGGACTGAAGCTTTCTTT. Its protein is CASSITRGTEAFF.

The count of this clone is one. The CDR3 nucleotides read TGTGCCAGCCTGCAGAAGCGGGAGCCTCTTGGGGAGCAGTTCTTC. This translates into CASLQKREPLGEQFF. The chain combines TRBV13 with TRBJ2-1; 8 nucleotides match TRBD2. The germline CDR1 and CDR2 sequences are PRHDT and FYEKMQ (reference sequence). CDR3 length: 15 amino acids. With V trimmed by 8 bases and J by 10 bases, 16 bases remained unmatched.

For this clone: Additional DNA sequences in this sample encode the identical CDR3. The CDR3 protein is CASSIAGGVYNEQFF. The DNA of the CDR3 is TGTGCCAGCAGCATAGCGGGAGGGGTCTACAATGAGCAGTTCTTC. V and J are TRBV27 and TRBJ2-1, with 11 nucleotides matching TRBD2. Trimming cost V 6 bases and J 3 bases; bases outside gene matches: 4. The CDR3 loop spans 15 amino acids. Per the germline V gene, CDR1 is MNHEY and CDR2 is SMNVEV (reference sequence).

The gene calls are TRBV4-1 and TRBJ2-7; 9 bases fit TRBD2. In germline, CDR1 is MGHRA, CDR2 YSYEKL. The CDR3 covers 17 residues. Trimming removed 2 bases from V and 0 bases from J; junction bases left unmatched: 8. This chain's CDR3 is CASSQRGGAGTSYEQYF. In DNA, the CDR3 is TGCGCCAGCAGCCAACGCGGGGGGGCAGGGACCTCCTACGAGCAGTACTTC.

The chain combines TRBV19 with TRBJ1-5; D is unclear. The CDR3 is made up of 17 amino acids. The V and J ends lost 3 bases and 4 bases respectively, with 19 bases between them. Per the germline V gene, CDR1 is LNHDA and CDR2 is SQIVND (reference sequence). In nucleotides, the CDR3 is TGTGCCAGTAGTATCCCCGATCACCCGAGGTTTAATCAGCCCCAGCATTTT. Translation gives CASSIPDHPRFNQPQHF.

This chain connects TRBV13 to TRBJ2-1, with a weak D call TRBD2 (6 bases). Germline-derived CDR1 and CDR2 are PRHDT and FYEKMQ (reference sequence). Trimming shortened V by 1 base and J by 4 bases, and 11 bases separated the two germline ends. This CDR3 region has 15 residues. Written as DNA, the CDR3 is TGTGCCAGCAGCTTAGCGGGAGAAGTGTACAATGAGCAGTTCTTC. It yields the protein CASSLAGEVYNEQFF. The full variable domain, with the rest looked up from reference TRBV13 and TRBJ2-1, is AAGVIQSPRHLIKEKRETATLKCYPIPRHDTVYWYQQGPGQDPQFLISFYEKMQSDKGSIPDRFSAQQFSDYHSELNMSSLELGDSALYFCASSLAGEVYNEQFFGPGTRLTVL.

The gene calls are TRBV19 and TRBJ1-4, with D tentatively TRBD1 (5 bases). The length of the CDR3 is 16 residues. CDR1 is LNHDA, CDR2 SQIVND, per germline (reference sequence). V was pared by 5 bases and J by 5 bases, with 18 bases between. CDR3 sequence: CASSEGTVGMNEKLFF. Here the CDR3 DNA reads TGTGCCAGTAGTGAGGGGACCGTTGGCATGAATGAAAAACTGTTTTTT.

The chain couples TRBV27 to TRBJ1-5, with D perhaps matching TRBD1 (5 bases). The CDR3 contains 15 residues. The V and J ends lost 4 bases and 3 bases respectively, with 13 bases between them. Looked up from germline, CDR1 is MNHEY and CDR2 is SMNVEV (reference sequence). CDR3 coding DNA: TGTGCCAGCAGTTCCTCAGGGAAACCCAATCAGCCCCAGCATTTT. Its translation: CASSSSGKPNQPQHF.

This chain uses TRBV28 with TRBJ1-6; D might be TRBD1 (6 bases). V lost 7 bases to trimming and J lost 6 bases, with 16 bases between them. This CDR3 has 15 residues. Germline V gives CDR1 MDHEN, CDR2 SYDVKM. CDR3 DNA: TGTGCCAGCACCGACGGGACACGGATTAATTCACCCCTCCACTTT. Amino acid sequence: CASTDGTRINSPLHF.

This clone was counted once. The V and J genes are TRBV10-2 and TRBJ1-4, with 7 positions matching TRBD1. The germline V gene has CDR1 WSHSY and CDR2 SAAADI. This CDR3 has 14 amino acids. Germline trimming cut 8 bases from V and 5 bases from J; bases unmatched to any gene: 8. CDR3 region: CASGPGQRNEKLFF. The CDR3 DNA is TGCGCCAGCGGCCCGGGACAGAGAAATGAAAAACTGTTTTTT.

The chain is built from TRBV7-9 and TRBJ2-1, with 9 bases fitting TRBD1. The CDR3 covers 14 residues. Germline V gene data show CDR1 as SEHNR and CDR2 as FQNEAQ (reference sequence). With 2 bases clipped from V and 7 bases from J, the junction kept 3 bases outside the gene matches. The CDR3 coding sequence is TGTGCCAGCAGCTTACGGACAGGGGAGAATGAGCAGTTCTTC. It is translated as CASSLRTGENEQFF. Full variable domain (missing parts from reference TRBV7-9 and TRBJ2-1): DTGVSQNPRHKITKRGQNVTFRCDPISEHNRLYWYRQTLGQGPEFLTYFQNEAQLEKSRLLSDRFSAERPKGSFSTLEIQRTEQGDSAMYLCASSLRTGENEQFFGPGTRLTVL.

As for this clone: A read error may produce the germline difference seen at one junction end. The chain links TRBV7-7 to TRBJ2-2; the D is unclear. The CDR3 length is 13 residues. From germline, CDR1 is SSHAT and CDR2 FNYEAQ (reference sequence). This CDR3 reads CASSLAKTGELFF. CDR3 nucleotide sequence: TGTGCCAGCAGCTTAGCGAAAACCGGGGAGCTGTTTTTT.

CDR3 nucleotide sequence: TGTGCCAGCAGTTCGTGGACAAACGGGGCCAACGTCCTGACTTTC. Translated: CASSSWTNGANVLTF. The J gene is TRBJ2-6, the V gene TRBV28, with D tentatively TRBD1 (5 bases). This CDR3 comprises 15 residues. In germline, CDR1 is MDHEN, CDR2 SYDVKM. Trimming took off 4 bases at V and 4 bases at J, with 11 bases between the two ends.

The chain is built from TRBV15 and TRBJ2-1; 10 nucleotides line up with TRBD2. After removal of 6 bases from V and 0 bases from J, the junction contained 5 bases not matched to a gene. This CDR3 is built from 16 residues. The V gene's germline CDR1 is LNHNV and CDR2 YYDKDF (reference sequence). The CDR3 DNA reads as TGTGCCACCAGACCGAGGACTAGCGGCTCCTACAATGAGCAGTTCTTC. This gives the protein CATRPRTSGSYNEQFF.

This CDR3 is CAIQLGSYYEQYF. The CDR3 region has the DNA TGTGCCATACAGTTGGGCTCATACTACGAGCAGTACTTC. The rearrangement uses TRBV7-2 and TRBJ2-7; D remains unclear. The germline V gene encodes CDR1 SGHTA and CDR2 FQGNSA. CDR3 length: 13 residues. V was pared by 10 bases and J by 3 bases, with 16 bases between.

This chain joins TRBV10-3 and TRBJ2-7; D gene ambiguous. The CDR3 has 11 amino acids. With 6 bases removed from V and 3 bases from J, the gap between germline ends came to 6 bases. The V gene's germline CDR1 is ENHRY and CDR2 SYGVKD. The CDR3: CAIRVGYEQYF. For the CDR3, the DNA is TGTGCCATCAGAGTGGGCTACGAGCAGTACTTC.

The J gene is TRBJ2-7, the V gene TRBV7-9, with 10 bases matching TRBD1. Germline V gene sequence: CDR1 SEHNR, CDR2 FQNEAQ (reference sequence). The V segment lost 4 bases and the J segment 4 bases; nucleotides outside the gene matches: 10. The CDR3 loop spans 16 amino acids. CDR3 bases: TGTGCCAGCAGCTCTGGGACAGGGACAGGGGAGTACGAGCAGTACTTC. Protein: CASSSGTGTGEYEQYF. The complete variable domain, with remaining parts taken from reference TRBV7-9 and TRBJ2-7, reads DTGVSQNPRHKITKRGQNVTFRCDPISEHNRLYWYRQTLGQGPEFLTYFQNEAQLEKSRLLSDRFSAERPKGSFSTLEIQRTEQGDSAMYLCASSSGTGTGEYEQYFGPGTRLTVT.